This T cell receptor beta chain is from a study of blood T cell repertoires in COVID-19. The overall study: Acute and convalescent COVID-19 specimens originated in the United States, Italy and Spain. Sample material is recorded as cDNA or gDNA derived from T cells, B-cell-depleted T cells, or PBMCs.

The CDR3 is 13 residues long. Trimming cost V 8 bases and J 6 bases, with 15 bases left between them. Germline CDR1 and CDR2: MDHEN and SYDVKM. Profiling relied on immunoSEQ multiplex PCR, and the TCRdb table lists in-frame clones only, not all of them. The table shows roughly 160,000 clones, with around nine tenths occurring only once. The V gene is TRBV28, the J gene TRBJ2-3, with D possibly TRBD1 on 5 matching bases. The receptor was derived from a man aged 45-60 years with acute or convalescent COVID-19. The material sequenced was peripheral blood. The CDR3 DNA reads as TGTGCCAGCGACAGTCCGTTGGGGGATACGCAGTATTTT. It specifies CASDSPLGDTQYF.